This note documents a single T cell receptor beta chain sequence. Antigen: not known. This sample stems from a study of T cells expressing NK-cell markers. Study results and caveats: NKG2C+ dominant clonotype frequencies in five or six donors were about 1.0-8% of CD8+ T cells.

The CDR3 extends over 15 amino acids. TCRdb re-analyzed the 5' RACE reads; it lists each CDR3 protein once, without DNA. The sample table includes roughly 390,000 distinct CDR3 sequences. Source material: blood T cells: a sorted CD56 or NKG2C T cell subset, CD4+ or CD8+ T cells, or bulk PBMC T cells (not recorded which). V usage is TRBV12-3 or TRBV12-4 and J usage is TRBJ1-3; TCRdb's D call, TRBD1, is unchecked because there is no DNA. The sequence derives from a woman in her fifties or sixties in good health. CDR3 sequence: CASRPQGARGNTIYF.